These T cell receptor beta chains were read from a single sample in a study of breast tumors, draining lymph nodes, adjacent tissues. Each CDR3 protein gets one entry after TCRdb re-called the multiplex PCR reads with MiXCR. The top ten clones hold roughly 2.7% of a sample with about 130,000 distinct CDR3 sequences, around 24% of them seen once. Sequenced sample: axillary lymph node tissue. The receptors originated from a female donor with breast cancer. Some clones in this sample may be carry-over from other donors' samples. The CDR3 runs from the conserved cysteine through the conserved F or W. Each record gives: V gene, clone size, J gene, D gene, CDR3 DNA, CDR3 protein. A D gene is named only where the DNA matches it firmly. Clone size is shown for a subset of rows, as once, few, many or a class of expanded clone.

TRBV20-1	many	TRBJ1-2	.	TGCAGTGCTAGAGGAAAAGGGACACTTGCTAACTATGGCTACACCTTC	CSARGKGTLANYGYTF
TRBV6-6	many	TRBJ1-5	.	TGTGCCAGCAGTTATTATCGCCACGCGTCACCTGATCAGCCCCAGCATTTT	CASSYYRHASPDQPQHF
TRBV9	many	TRBJ2-1	TRBD2	TGTGCCAGCAGCGTAGATAGCGGGATCTACAATGAGCAGTTCTTC	CASSVDSGIYNEQFF
TRBV7-8	many	TRBJ2-3	.	TGTGCCAGCAGCTCTACCGGGAGCACAGATACGCAGTATTTT	CASSSTGSTDTQYF
TRBV15	many	TRBJ2-1	.	TGTGCCACCACCCACAGTTTCGACAATGAGCAGTTCTTC	CATTHSFDNEQFF
TRBV11-2	many	TRBJ2-1	TRBD1	TGTGCCAGCAGCCTTGACAGGGCGTCCTACAATGAGCAGTTCTTC	CASSLDRASYNEQFF
TRBV12-3/TRBV12-4	many	TRBJ2-3	TRBD2	TGTGCCAGCAGTTCCCGACTAGCGGGAGGGCCAGGAGATACGCAGTATTTT	CASSSRLAGGPGDTQYF
TRBV10-3	many	TRBJ1-5	.	TGTGCCATCAGTGATGGGGTTTCCAATCAGCCCCAGCATTTT	CAISDGVSNQPQHF
TRBV7-9	many	TRBJ1-2	.	TGTGCCAGCAGCCTTAGCGACTATGGCTACACCTTC	CASSLSDYGYTF
TRBV4-2	many	TRBJ1-5	TRBD1	TGTGCCAGCAGCCAAGTCGCCGGGACAGGGAATCAGCCCCAGCATTTT	CASSQVAGTGNQPQHF
TRBV11-2	.	TRBJ2-7	.	TGCCCCAGCAGCTTAGGAGGGGGATACGAGCAGTACTTC	CPSSLGGGYEQYF
TRBV5-1	many	TRBJ1-2	.	TGCGCCAGCAGCATAACAGGGATTAACTATGGCTACACCTTC	CASSITGINYGYTF
TRBV28	many	TRBJ2-7	TRBD2	TGTGCCAGCAGTCCCTTAGGACTAGCGGGCGGGCGGTACTTC	CASSPLGLAGGRYF
TRBV4-2	.	TRBJ2-5	.	TGTGCCAGCAGCCAAGGGATACAGAAAGGGACCCAGTACTTC	CASSQGIQKGTQYF
TRBV18	many	TRBJ2-2	TRBD1	TGTGCCAGCTCCAAGGGACAGGGACACACCGGGGAGCTGTTTTTT	CASSKGQGHTGELFF
TRBV24-1	many	TRBJ2-1	TRBD2	TGTGCCACCAGTGACCTCGGGACTAGCGGGAGTCGGCCCTACAATGAGCAGTTCTTC	CATSDLGTSGSRPYNEQFF
TRBV5-6	many	TRBJ2-6	.	TGTGCCAGCAGCTTGAACAAACAACCCGCATCTGGGGCCAACGTCCTGACTTTC	CASSLNKQPASGANVLTF
TRBV6-6	many	TRBJ1-4	.	TGTGCCAGCACCCGGGTTAGCGAAAAACTGTTTTTT	CASTRVSEKLFF
TRBV4-2	many	TRBJ2-1	TRBD1	TGTGCCAGCAGCCAAGATCCCCCCGGGACAGGGGGCAATGAGCAGTTCTTC	CASSQDPPGTGGNEQFF
TRBV4-1	many	TRBJ2-7	TRBD2	TGCGCCAGCAGCCTCCGCGGCGGCGGGAGAGGGGAGCAGTACTTC	CASSLRGGGRGEQYF
TRBV3-1	many	TRBJ2-7	.	TGTGCCAGCAGCCCCCGCGGGACCGGGATCCACGAGCAGTACTTC	CASSPRGTGIHEQYF
TRBV7-9	many	TRBJ2-1	TRBD2	TGTGCCAGCAGCTTAGCGCGCCCCTTAGCGGGGGGACACAATGAGCAGTTCTTC	CASSLARPLAGGHNEQFF
TRBV5-8	many	TRBJ2-3	TRBD2	TGTGCCAGCAGCTTAGGAGTAGCGGGATTGAGCACAGATACGCAGTATTTT	CASSLGVAGLSTDTQYF
TRBV14	many	TRBJ2-3	.	TGTGCCAGCAGCCAAGAGAGGGGCGCAGCCACAGATACGCAGTATTTT	CASSQERGAATDTQYF